This is a list of T cell receptor beta chains from one sample in a study of CD8+CD57+ T cells in acquired aplastic anemia. TCRdb ran MiXCR on the reads and lists one entry per CDR3 protein. Counted here are a few hundred thousand distinct CDR3 sequences, around 82% occurring once; the ten biggest clones make up over 35%. Sequencing was performed on sorted CD4+, CD8+, or CD8+CD57+ T cells (not recorded which) from PBMCs. Receptor source: a human donor with aplastic anemia. Both conserved end residues are part of each CDR3. D genes are given only for firm matches. Size is omitted from some rows. Given values are once, few, many or a class for expanded clones.

TRBV7-2,TRBJ2-1,.,.,CASSFGGGPDTQQFF
TRBV7-3,TRBJ2-3,.,.,CASSLEANAVEHYF
TRBV15,TRBJ2-7,.,.,CATNITGEHYTQYF
TRBV9,TRBJ1-1,.,.,CASSILVGDAEAFF
TRBV11-3,TRBJ2-7,.,.,CASSLDMTAYTEAYF
TRBV7-9,TRBJ2-7,TRBD1,.,CASSSDRGPYYEQYF
TRBV13,TRBJ1-2,.,.,CCSSSLAEDFDYGYTF
TRBV5-4,TRBJ2-5,.,.,CASSCSSSQETQYF
TRBV14,TRBJ1-4,.,many,CASSHSRDRLIEKLFF
TRBV2,TRBJ2-3,.,.,CASSEARGPERQYF
TRBV7-2,TRBJ1-1,.,.,CASRFNTEAFF
TRBV5-4,TRBJ2-1,.,.,CASSFTRSGEQFF
TRBV19,TRBJ2-1,.,.,CGSSLTGGPYNEQFF
TRBV11-3,TRBJ2-1,.,.,CASSSQTTDNEQFF
TRBV7-8,TRBJ2-3,TRBD2,.,CASRDAGGDTQYF
TRBV2,TRBJ2-3,.,many,CASSDGGIDEQYF
TRBV2,TRBJ1-1,.,few,CARALGFMNTEAFF
TRBV5-4,TRBJ2-7,TRBD1,once,CASSFNSDGTALSYEQYF
TRBV2,TRBJ1-5,TRBD1,.,CASSRRGGGQPQHF
TRBV7-3,TRBJ1-1,.,.,CASSVGADSCEAFF
TRBV7-9,TRBJ2-1,.,.,CASSFLSGSDNEQFF
TRBV11-3,TRBJ1-1,.,.,CASSLDLTEGTEAFF